Following are 30 T cell receptor beta chains from one sample sequenced in a study of vaccination effects on CD4 cells after COVID-19. Cells that had been cultured for ten to eleven days were the source of isolated CD4+ T cells. Antigen specificity for these receptors is unknown. Produced via immunoSEQ multiplex PCR; TCRdb's table is partial and in-frame only. The sample consists of around 40,000 clones, about 70% of them appearing once. Sample: CD4+ T cells from PBMCs cultured without peptide, taken before COVID-19 vaccination. These receptor sequences come from a human donor who received a COVID-19 vaccine.

This clone was detected only once. The chain couples TRBV29-1 to TRBJ2-3; D is undetermined. The CDR3 is made up of 15 amino acids. The V end lost 7 bases, the J end lost 1 base, and 18 bases lay between the germline ends. Germline V gene sequence: CDR1 SQVTM, CDR2 ANQGSEA. The CDR3 reads CSARAPGPGTDTQYF. Written as DNA, the CDR3 is TGCAGCGCTCGGGCCCCGGGCCCTGGCACAGATACGCAGTATTTT.

The chain links TRBV27 to TRBJ1-2; 10 positions agree with TRBD1. The V gene end was trimmed by 8 bases and the J gene end by 3 bases; junction bases not matched to a gene: 12. The CDR3 is 16 residues long. The germline V gene encodes CDR1 MNHEY and CDR2 SMNVEV (reference sequence). CDR3 loop: CASRTTRTGGDYGYTF. The CDR3 DNA reads TGTGCCAGCCGAACTACTAGGACAGGGGGAGACTATGGCTACACCTTC.

This chain joins TRBV7-9 and TRBJ1-1, with D unresolved. The CDR3 consists of 11 residues. Germline-derived CDR1 and CDR2 are SEHNR and FQNEAQ (reference sequence). V was shortened by 2 bases and J by 6 bases, with 4 bases between the two germline ends. The CDR3 nucleotides are TGTGCCAGCAGCTTACTAGCTGAAGCTTTCTTT. Amino acids: CASSLLAEAFF.

This chain joins TRBV6-5 and TRBJ2-3, with 7 bases that match TRBD2. Germline loops: CDR1 MNHEY, CDR2 SVGAGI. The V gene end was trimmed by 10 bases and the J gene end by 6 bases; junction bases not matched to a gene: 13. The CDR3 has 14 amino acids. The CDR3 sequence: CATNRRETSDTQYF. For the CDR3, the DNA is TGTGCCACTAATAGGCGGGAGACGAGTGATACGCAGTATTTT.

The rearrangement joins TRBV4-1 to TRBJ2-7; possible D gene TRBD1, 5 bases. V gave up 1 base and J gave up 3 bases, with 10 bases separating them. The germline V gene encodes CDR1 MGHRA and CDR2 YSYEKL. The CDR3 consists of 14 residues. The CDR3 DNA sequence: TGCGCCAGCAGCCAAGCAGACAGATTCTACGAGCAGTACTTC. It codes for CASSQADRFYEQYF.

As DNA, the CDR3 is TGTGCCAGCAGCCCCGCTATAACAGGCCCTTCGCAAAGGGTGGCTTTCTTT. Translating it yields CASSPAITGPSQRVAFF. The rearrangement links TRBV7-2 to TRBJ1-1; possibly TRBD1 for D (5 bases). V was cut by 5 bases and J by 11 bases, with 30 bases left in between. In germline, CDR1 is SGHTA, CDR2 FQGNSA. The CDR3 spans 17 residues.

The CDR3 loop reads CASSEVRAWNSPLHF. CDR3 coding DNA: TGTGCCAGCAGTGAAGTCAGGGCCTGGAATTCACCCCTCCACTTT. The chain carries TRBV2 and TRBJ1-6; perhaps TRBD1 as D (5 bases). The ends were cut back, 1 base at V and 7 bases at J, with 11 bases in the middle. The CDR3 runs to 15 residues. Per the germline V gene, CDR1 is SNHLY and CDR2 is FYNNEI.

The V and J genes are TRBV2 and TRBJ2-1, with 8 nucleotides matching TRBD1. Unmatched junction bases numbered 8, after V lost 3 bases and J lost 7 bases. This CDR3 has 15 amino acids. The germline gives CDR1 SNHLY, CDR2 FYNNEI. The CDR3: CASSDTDRVRNEQFF. CDR3 coding DNA: TGTGCCAGCAGTGACACGGACAGGGTGAGAAATGAGCAGTTCTTC. Looking up the rest from reference TRBV2 and TRBJ2-1 gives the full variable domain: EPEVTQTPSHQVTQMGQEVILRCVPISNHLYFYWYRQILGQKVEFLVSFYNNEISEKSEIFDDQFSVERPDGSNFTLKIRSTKLEDSAMYFCASSDTDRVRNEQFFGPGTRLTVL.

This chain connects TRBV5-1 to TRBJ2-7; unclear D gene. The CDR3 runs 13 residues. Looked up from germline, CDR1 is SGHRS and CDR2 is YFSETQ. V lost 1 base and J lost 0, with 5 bases in between. CDR3 bases: TGCGCCAGCAGCTTGAGCAGCTCCTACGAGCAGTACTTC. Protein: CASSLSSSYEQYF. The full variable domain, completed using reference TRBV5-1 and TRBJ2-7, is KAGVTQTPRYLIKTRGQQVTLSCSPISGHRSVSWYQQTPGQGLQFLFEYFSETQRNKGNFPGRFSGRQFSNSRSEMNVSTLELGDSALYLCASSLSSSYEQYFGPGTRLTVT.

The V call is TRBV6-4, the J call TRBJ2-3; possibly TRBD2 for D (6 bases). The CDR3 runs to 15 residues. Trimming took 2 bases from V and 0 from J, leaving 9 bases between them. Germline values: CDR1 MRHNA, CDR2 SNTAGT. The CDR3 sequence is CASSDGAGSTDTQYF. CDR3 nucleotide sequence: TGTGCCAGCAGTGACGGGGCGGGGAGCACAGATACGCAGTATTTT.

The chain joins TRBV5-1 to TRBJ2-7; 7 nucleotides line up with TRBD2. CDR1 is SGHRS, CDR2 YFSETQ, per germline. Losses at the gene ends were 5 bases for V and 6 bases for J; bases not matched to a gene: 8. CDR3 length equals 13 residues. CDR3 DNA: TGCGCCAGCAGGAGGGTCGCGGGGGTCGAGCAGTACTTC. As protein: CASRRVAGVEQYF.

This chain links TRBV11-2 with TRBJ2-7, with D hard to call. The length of the CDR3 is 15 residues. Germline-derived CDR1 and CDR2 are SGHAT and FQNNGV. V shed 0 bases and J shed 1 base, with 10 bases lying between them. CDR3 residues: CASSLEIGDSYEQYF. DNA for the CDR3: TGTGCCAGCAGCTTAGAAATTGGCGATTCCTACGAGCAGTACTTC.

V gene TRBV6-5 combines with J gene TRBJ2-7; D not resolved. V was pared by 6 bases and J by 5 bases, with 14 bases between. The germline V gene encodes CDR1 MNHEY and CDR2 SVGAGI. CDR3 length: 13 amino acids. CDR3 nucleotides: TGTGCCAGCAGCCTGAGGAAACGGGACGAGCAGTACTTC. It translates to CASSLRKRDEQYF.

The V call is TRBV6-5, the J call TRBJ1-3; weak D call: TRBD1 (5 bases). This CDR3 comprises 14 residues. Trimming removed 6 bases from V and 2 bases from J, with 11 bases in between. Germline values: CDR1 MNHEY, CDR2 SVGAGI. This CDR3 is CASSGWGAGNTIYF. CDR3 nucleotide sequence: TGTGCCAGCAGCGGATGGGGGGCTGGAAACACCATATATTTT.

This chain uses TRBV2 with TRBJ1-2; tentative D call: TRBD1 (5 bases). Trimming stripped 6 bases from V and 0 bases from J, with 8 bases between. Per germline, CDR1 SNHLY and CDR2 FYNNEI. The CDR3 extends over 13 amino acids. The CDR3 DNA reads as TGTGCCAGCAGCAAGGACACTAACTATGGCTACACCTTC. Its translation is CASSKDTNYGYTF.

The chain employs TRBV30 and TRBJ2-3; tentatively, D is TRBD1 (6 bases). This CDR3 is 14 amino acids long. Trimming removed 4 bases from V and 1 base from J, with 12 bases in between. CDR1 is GTSNPN, CDR2 SVGIG, per germline (reference sequence). The DNA for the CDR3 is TGTGCCTGGATCACAGGGTTAGGCACAGATACGCAGTATTTT. This sequence encodes CAWITGLGTDTQYF.

The genes are TRBV4-1 and TRBJ2-3; D gene uncertain. The CDR3 spans 18 residues. The V end was cut by 1 base, the J end by 4 bases, with 21 bases between. Germline lookup yields CDR1 MGHRA and CDR2 YSYEKL. This CDR3 is CASSQVLGSVVNADTQYF. The CDR3 region has the DNA TGCGCCAGCAGCCAAGTCTTGGGTTCGGTGGTCAACGCAGATACGCAGTATTTT.

V usage is TRBV5-1 and J usage is TRBJ2-6; TRBD1 or TRBD2 may be the D gene (6 bases each). Deletions cut 1 base from V and 0 bases from J, with 14 bases between. CDR1 and CDR2 from the germline V gene are SGHRS and YFSETQ. The CDR3 length is 18 residues. DNA of the CDR3: TGCGCCAGCAGCTTGTTATACGGAGGGGGCTCTGGGGCCAACGTCCTGACTTTC. This translates into CASSLLYGGGSGANVLTF. The full variable domain, with the rest looked up from reference TRBV5-1 and TRBJ2-6, is KAGVTQTPRYLIKTRGQQVTLSCSPISGHRSVSWYQQTPGQGLQFLFEYFSETQRNKGNFPGRFSGRQFSNSRSEMNVSTLELGDSALYLCASSLLYGGGSGANVLTFGAGSRLTVL.

The CDR3 here is CASRRGLFEDEQYF. CDR3 DNA sequence: TGTGCCAGCAGACGGGGACTATTTGAGGACGAGCAGTACTTC. The chain employs TRBV3-1 (or the pseudogene TRBV3-2) and TRBJ2-7; 7 bases are shared with TRBD2. The germline V gene encodes CDR1 LGHDT and CDR2 YNNKEL (reference sequence). V lost 6 bases and J lost 5; bases outside the gene matches: 10. This CDR3 has 14 amino acids.

Judged by abundance, this clone is medium-sized (0.01 to 0.1%). V usage is TRBV7-2 and J usage is TRBJ2-7; TRBD2 matches 11 bases. The germline gives CDR1 SGHTA, CDR2 FQGNSA. The CDR3 extends over 14 amino acids. J gave up 5 bases and V 4 bases, and 4 bases lay outside the gene matches. The CDR3 sequence: CASSYSGRAHEQYF. DNA of the CDR3: TGTGCCAGCAGCTATAGCGGGAGGGCCCACGAGCAGTACTTC. Full variable domain (outside the CDR3, taken from reference TRBV7-2 and TRBJ2-7): GAGVSQSPSNKVTEKGKDVELRCDPISGHTALYWYRQSLGQGLEFLIYFQGNSAPDKSGLPSDRFSAERTGGSVSTLTIQRTQQEDSAVYLCASSYSGRAHEQYFGPGTRLTVT.

The gene calls are TRBV15 and TRBJ2-7; weak D call: TRBD1 (6 bases). CDR3 length equals 14 residues. Trimming took 1 base from V and 2 from J, leaving 9 bases between them. The germline gives CDR1 LNHNV, CDR2 YYDKDF (reference sequence). The CDR3 nucleotides are TGTGCCACCAGCAGAGGAGGGGGTCCCTACGAGCAGTACTTC. It translates to CATSRGGGPYEQYF.

To note about this clone: One junction end does not reproduce the germline sequence, and a read error may be involved. This CDR3 is CVSSFIYNEQFF. The DNA for the CDR3 is TGTGTCAGCAGCTTCATATACAATGAGCAGTTCTTC. The chain combines TRBV11-1 with TRBJ2-1; D is unclear. The CDR3 loop spans 12 amino acids. Germline values: CDR1 SGHAT, CDR2 FQDESV (reference sequence).

The rearrangement uses TRBV23-1 and TRBJ2-4; tentative D call: TRBD1 (5 bases). TRBV23-1 is an ORF, and what it does is uncertain. Deletions cut 9 bases from V and 0 bases from J, with 27 bases between. The length of the CDR3 is 19 residues. CDR3 nucleotides: TGCGCCAGTCAAACGAGGTGGACAAACCGACCAGTAGCCAAAAACATTCAGTACTTC. Encoded protein: CASQTRWTNRPVAKNIQYF.

V gene TRBV19 combines with J gene TRBJ2-2; D remains unclear. V was pared by 2 bases and J by 7 bases, with 5 bases between. Germline V gene lookup returns CDR1 LNHDA and CDR2 SQIVND (reference sequence). CDR3 length: 12 residues. The CDR3 loop reads CASSISGGELFF. The CDR3 coding sequence is TGTGCCAGTAGTATATCTGGCGGGGAGCTGTTTTTT. The full variable domain, completed using reference TRBV19 and TRBJ2-2, is DGGITQSPKYLFRKEGQNVTLSCEQNLNHDAMYWYRQDPGQGLRLIYYSQIVNDFQKGDIAEGYSVSREKKESFPLTVTSAQKNPTAFYLCASSISGGELFFGEGSRLTVL.

This chain joins TRBV5-4 and TRBJ2-2; 8 bases are a match to TRBD2. After removal of 3 bases from V and 8 bases from J, the junction contained 18 bases not matched to a gene. CDR1 and CDR2 (germline): SGHNT, YYREEE (reference sequence). This CDR3 has 18 residues. The CDR3 nucleotides read TGTGCCAGCAGCTCAACGTTCCTCGGGGGGGCGTGGAAAGGGGAGCTGTTTTTT. Translating gives CASSSTFLGGAWKGELFF.

Written as DNA, the CDR3 is TGTGCCTGGCGGAGACAGGGAATGGAGACCCAGTACTTC. The encoded protein is CAWRRQGMETQYF. This chain connects TRBV30 to TRBJ2-5, with 7 bases aligning to TRBD1. CDR1 and CDR2 from the germline V gene are GTSNPN and SVGIG (reference sequence). Trimming took 5 bases from V and 5 from J; bases not matched to a gene: 8. The CDR3 covers 13 residues.

This clone was detected only a few times. V is TRBV7-2 and J is TRBJ1-5; a possible D gene is TRBD1 (5 bases). V was shortened by 0 bases and J by 7 bases, with 10 bases between the two germline ends. Germline V gene lookup returns CDR1 SGHTA and CDR2 FQGNSA. The CDR3 extends over 14 amino acids. In DNA, the CDR3 is TGTGCCAGCAGCTTAGCGGCAGGGCAACAGCCCCAGCATTTT. Residues: CASSLAAGQQPQHF.

The gene calls are TRBV10-3 and TRBJ2-5; no reliable D call. From germline, CDR1 is ENHRY and CDR2 SYGVKD. V lost 2 bases to trimming and J lost 5 bases, with 3 bases between them. This CDR3 is 11 amino acids long. The CDR3 sequence is CAISEKETQYF. In nucleotides, the CDR3 is TGTGCCATCAGTGAGAAGGAGACCCAGTACTTC.

The chain has TRBV6-5 and TRBJ2-5; D is possibly TRBD1 or TRBD2 (5 bases each). The length of the CDR3 is 15 residues. Germline CDR1 MNHEY, CDR2 SVGAGI. Trimming removed 0 bases at V and 3 bases at J, with 11 bases between. The CDR3 is CASSYSRGREETQYF. For the CDR3, the DNA is TGTGCCAGCAGTTACTCGAGGGGACGCGAAGAGACCCAGTACTTC.

The chain links TRBV5-5 to TRBJ2-3; 9 bases are a match to TRBD2. The length of the CDR3 is 15 residues. The V gene's germline CDR1 is SGHKS and CDR2 YYEKEE (reference sequence). Trimming removed 1 base from V and 3 bases from J; junction bases left unmatched: 3. Here the CDR3 reads CASSLPGLATDTQYF. CDR3 coding DNA: TGTGCCAGCAGCTTGCCGGGACTAGCAACAGATACGCAGTATTTT.